Listed here are 26 T cell receptor beta chains from one sample, sequenced in a study of early T cells in non-severe SARS-CoV-2 infection. TCRdb itself ran the 5' RACE reads through MiXCR, one entry per CDR3 protein. The table shows tens of thousands of distinct CDR3 sequences, with around 5% occurring only once. The sequenced material came from whole blood. The receptors come from an adult who was a healthcare worker with PCR-confirmed SARS-CoV-2 infection or an uninfected control (not recorded which).

This clonotype was recorded a few times. This chain links TRBV5-1 with TRBJ1-5; 10 nucleotides match TRBD1. CDR1 is SGHRS and CDR2 is YFSETQ in the germline V gene. CDR3 length: 16 amino acids. The V segment lost 4 bases and the J segment 0 bases; nucleotides outside the gene matches: 4. The CDR3 DNA reads TGCGCCAGCAGCGGGGACAGGGGTGATAGCAATCAGCCCCAGCATTTT. This translates into CASSGDRGDSNQPQHF. Looking up the rest from reference TRBV5-1 and TRBJ1-5 gives the full variable domain: KAGVTQTPRYLIKTRGQQVTLSCSPISGHRSVSWYQQTPGQGLQFLFEYFSETQRNKGNFPGRFSGRQFSNSRSEMNVSTLELGDSALYLCASSGDRGDSNQPQHFGDGTRLSIL.

J is TRBJ2-1 and V is TRBV11-2, with D perhaps matching TRBD2 (5 bases). The length of the CDR3 is 19 residues. CDR1 and CDR2 from the germline V gene are SGHAT and FQNNGV. Trimming cost V 0 bases and J 0 bases, with 18 bases left between them. The CDR3 reads CASSLEGSRAQSSYNEQFF. The CDR3 nucleotides read TGTGCCAGCAGCTTAGAGGGTTCGCGGGCACAAAGCTCCTACAATGAGCAGTTCTTC.

This clonotype was recorded at least ten times. The chain combines TRBV4-3 with TRBJ2-3; 9 nucleotides agree with TRBD2. The length of the CDR3 is 17 residues. The germline gives CDR1 LGHNA, CDR2 YSLEER. The trim removed 3 bases at V and 2 bases at J, leaving 9 bases unmatched. The CDR3 DNA sequence: TGCGCCAGCAGCCAGCCCGGGAGCGGGGGGCTCACAGATACGCAGTATTTT. Translated: CASSQPGSGGLTDTQYF.

This clonotype was recorded a few times. The chain joins TRBV18 to TRBJ1-2; possible D gene TRBD1, 5 bases. Germline V CDR1 and CDR2: KGHSH, LQKENI. V lost 4 bases to trimming and J lost 6 bases, with 15 bases between them. CDR3 length: 14 residues. CDR3 amino acids: CASSLDSRQDGYTF. DNA for the CDR3: TGTGCCAGCTCACTAGACAGCCGGCAGGATGGCTACACCTTC.

This clonotype has ten or more counts. The chain is built from TRBV6-2 or TRBV6-3 and TRBJ1-6; D is unclear. The CDR3 extends over 15 amino acids. The V gene lost 6 bases and the J gene lost 7 bases, with 16 bases spanning the gap. Germline V lookup: CDR1 MNHEY, CDR2 SVGEGT. DNA for the CDR3: TGTGCCAGCAGCTCAGACCCCGGGTGGAATTCACCCCTCCACTTT. As protein: CASSSDPGWNSPLHF.

In this sample, this clonotype turned up a few times. The J gene is TRBJ1-3, the V gene TRBV13, with 12 bases that match TRBD1. Germline V gives CDR1 PRHDT, CDR2 FYEKMQ (reference sequence). The J segment lost 3 bases and the V segment lost 5 bases, leaving 8 bases of the junction unmatched. The CDR3 spans 17 residues. CDR3: CASSKGQGALGGNTIYF. The CDR3 DNA reads TGTGCCAGCAGCAAGGGACAGGGGGCACTAGGTGGAAACACCATATATTTT.

This clonotype was counted at least ten times. The rearrangement joins TRBV20-1 to TRBJ2-3; TRBD2 aligns across 9 bases. The CDR3 loop spans 14 amino acids. Per germline, CDR1 DFQATT and CDR2 SNEGSKA (reference sequence). V gave up 2 bases and J gave up 5 bases; unmatched junction bases: 5. CDR3 nucleotide sequence: TGCAGTGCTAGAATGTCGACTAGCGGAGATACGCAGTATTTT. Translating it yields CSARMSTSGDTQYF.

This clonotype was detected a few times. The chain joins TRBV2 to TRBJ1-2; D not resolved. The CDR3 is 13 amino acids. Trimming pared 10 bases from V and 0 bases from J, leaving 12 bases between. Germline V gene sequence: CDR1 SNHLY, CDR2 FYNNEI. CDR3 nucleotides: TGTGCCACGTCGCCCCAGGCTAACTATGGCTACACCTTC. It codes for CATSPQANYGYTF.

The chain links TRBV29-1 to TRBJ2-3; the match to TRBD2 covers 8 bases. The germline V gene has CDR1 SQVTM and CDR2 ANQGSEA. The length of the CDR3 is 14 residues. J gave up 7 bases and V 1 base, and 7 bases lay outside the gene matches. As DNA, the CDR3 is TGCAGCGTTGAAGGTAGCGGGGATCACAATACGCAGTATTTT. Translation gives CSVEGSGDHNTQYF.

This clonotype was counted a single time. V gene TRBV27 combines with J gene TRBJ2-6; D call uncertain. The V and J ends lost 5 bases and 0 bases respectively, with 8 bases between them. The germline CDR1 and CDR2 sequences are MNHEY and SMNVEV (reference sequence). The CDR3 has 15 residues. CDR3 in amino acids: CASSPTASGANVLTF. CDR3 DNA sequence: TGTGCCAGCAGTCCCACAGCCTCTGGGGCCAACGTCCTGACTTTC.

This clonotype was seen at least ten times. This chain uses TRBV15 with TRBJ2-6, with D unresolved. V was cut by 0 bases and J by 0 bases, with 9 bases left in between. The CDR3 loop spans 17 amino acids. Germline V CDR1 and CDR2: LNHNV, YYDKDF (reference sequence). CDR3 DNA sequence: TGTGCCACCAGCAGAGATATAAGCTCCTCTGGGGCCAACGTCCTGACTTTC. Amino acids: CATSRDISSSGANVLTF.

There are many counts of this clonotype. Here the CDR3 reads CASSQEIGVANSPLHF. The CDR3 nucleotides read TGCGCCAGCAGCCAGGAGATAGGGGTTGCTAATTCACCCCTCCACTTT. The genes are TRBV4-1 and TRBJ1-6; maybe TRBD1 (5 bases). The CDR3 length is 16 residues. Germline V CDR1 and CDR2: MGHRA, YSYEKL. Trimming pared 3 bases from V and 6 bases from J, leaving 15 bases between.

This chain connects TRBV2 to TRBJ2-3, with TRBD1 matching 10 bases. V trimming: 2 bases; J trimming: 5 bases; junction bases outside the gene matches: 4. Germline CDR1 SNHLY, CDR2 FYNNEI. CDR3 length: 15 amino acids. The CDR3 DNA follows: TGTGCCAGCAGTGAACGACAGGGGGCGCGAGATACGCAGTATTTT. Protein product: CASSERQGARDTQYF.

At least ten counts were recorded for this clonotype. The CDR3 reads CASSQTGMNTEAFF. The CDR3 nucleotides read TGTGCCAGCAGCCAAACAGGAATGAACACTGAAGCTTTCTTT. The rearrangement joins TRBV3-1 to TRBJ1-1, with TRBD1 as a possible D gene (5 bases). Trimming took 2 bases from V and 0 from J, leaving 7 bases between them. CDR1 and CDR2 from the germline V gene are LGHDT and YNNKEL (reference sequence). This CDR3 is built from 14 residues.

This clonotype was seen at least ten times. The chain employs TRBV5-4 and TRBJ2-7, with 9 bases that match TRBD1. V gave up 3 bases and J gave up 2 bases; unmatched junction bases: 6. The germline CDR1 and CDR2 sequences are SGHNT and YYREEE (reference sequence). This CDR3 has 15 residues. The CDR3 coding sequence is TGTGCCAGCAGCTCCGGACAGGGGTCACCCTACGAGCAGTACTTC. It yields the protein CASSSGQGSPYEQYF.

Worth noting for this clonotype: A read error may explain this, as a much larger clone is one base away. This rearrangement joins TRBV7-6 to TRBJ2-6; 10 bases match TRBD1. CDR3 length: 16 amino acids. Germline V gene data show CDR1 as SGHVS and CDR2 as FNYEAQ. CDR3: CASSLRTGTGANDLTF. The CDR3 nucleotides are TGTGCCAGCAGCTTAAGGACAGGGACAGGGGCCAACGACCTGACTTTC.

As regards this clonotype: A much more abundant neighbour one base away suggests this may be a read error. The V call is TRBV12-3 or TRBV12-4, the J call TRBJ2-2, with TRBD2 as a possible D gene (5 bases). The CDR3 runs 14 residues. This CDR3 reads CASRPAANTGEPFF. CDR3 DNA sequence: TGTGCCAGCAGGCCAGCAGCGAACACCGGGGAGCCGTTTTTT.

This clonotype was counted ten times or more. The rearrangement uses TRBV6-2 or TRBV6-3 and TRBJ1-5, with D hard to call. Germline V gene lookup returns CDR1 MNHEY and CDR2 SVGEGT. Trimming removed 2 bases at V and 5 bases at J, with 10 bases between. CDR3 size: 14 residues. The CDR3 bases are TGTGCCAGCAGTTACGGGTTTAGGGATCAGCCCCAGCATTTT. Amino acids: CASSYGFRDQPQHF.

This clonotype was counted many times. V gene TRBV24-1 combines with J gene TRBJ2-2; no firm D call. CDR1 is KGHDR and CDR2 is SFDVKD in the germline V gene. The V and J ends lost 0 bases and 0 bases respectively, with 1 base between them. The CDR3 covers 14 residues. CDR3 sequence: CATSDLTNTGELFF. Here the CDR3 DNA reads TGTGCCACCAGTGATTTGACGAACACCGGGGAGCTGTTTTTT.

Comment on this clonotype: No conserved phenylalanine or tryptophan is present at the end of the CDR3, so a read error is the likely explanation. The DNA is omitted, as the CDR3 cannot be located on it reliably, and the CDR3 follows TCRdb's listing. V usage is TRBV7-9 and J usage is TRBJ2-1; TRBD1, as called in the table, went unchecked against the DNA. Germline CDR1 and CDR2: SEHNR and FQNEAQ (reference sequence). The CDR3 adds up to 11 amino acids, both ends counted. The chain's CDR3 is CASSSGHPFYL.

This clonotype was recorded at least ten times. This rearrangement joins TRBV20-1 to TRBJ2-1; a possible D gene is TRBD1 (6 bases). Trimming took 7 bases from V and 7 from J, leaving 29 bases between them. The CDR3 totals 17 residues. The germline V gene has CDR1 DFQATT and CDR2 SNEGSKA (reference sequence). CDR3 bases: TGCAGTGGTACGCGGGTGGCAGGGGTTGCAAAGGGTAATGAGCAGTTCTTC. Its protein is CSGTRVAGVAKGNEQFF.

Comments on this clonotype: A much larger clone sits a single nucleotide away, making a read error possible. This sequence joins TRBV5-1 and TRBJ2-3; 7 nucleotides agree with TRBD2. Germline lookup yields CDR1 SGHRS and CDR2 YFSETQ. The CDR3 covers 14 residues. CDR3 in DNA: TGCACCAGCAGTATTAGCGGGCAGGCAGATACGCAGTATTTT. It codes for CTSSISGQADTQYF.

The CDR3 loop is CASSQTSLNHYNEQFF. DNA for the CDR3: TGTGCCAGCAGCCAGACTAGCCTTAACCACTACAATGAGCAGTTCTTC. The rearrangement links TRBV4-2 to TRBJ2-1; TRBD2 matches at 7 bases. Germline V gene lookup returns CDR1 LGHNA and CDR2 YNFKEQ. Trimming removed 3 bases from V and 3 bases from J; junction bases left unmatched: 8. The CDR3 contains 16 residues.

Ten or more counts support this clonotype. V usage is TRBV7-2 and J usage is TRBJ1-1; D gene ambiguous. CDR3 length equals 12 residues. Trimming removed 6 bases at V and 0 bases at J, with 5 bases between. Germline-derived CDR1 and CDR2 are SGHTA and FQGNSA. In DNA, the CDR3 is TGTGCCAGCAGAGGCATGAACACTGAAGCTTTCTTT. Translation gives CASRGMNTEAFF. The full variable domain, with the rest looked up from reference TRBV7-2 and TRBJ1-1, is GAGVSQSPSNKVTEKGKDVELRCDPISGHTALYWYRQSLGQGLEFLIYFQGNSAPDKSGLPSDRFSAERTGGSVSTLTIQRTQQEDSAVYLCASRGMNTEAFFGQGTRLTVV.

The V call is TRBV12-5, the J call TRBJ1-1; no clear D. The CDR3 covers 14 residues. V was trimmed by 0 bases and J by 1 base, leaving 6 bases between them. Germline assignment: CDR1 LGHNT and CDR2 FRNRAP. CDR3 bases: TGTGCTAGTGGTTTGGTAGGCACGAACACTGAAGCTTTCTTT. This translates into CASGLVGTNTEAFF.

This clonotype was counted at least ten times. This chain uses TRBV20-1 with TRBJ2-7; TRBD1 agrees at 9 bases. V lost 0 bases, J lost 5 bases, and 8 bases stayed unmatched. Germline assignment: CDR1 DFQATT and CDR2 SNEGSKA (reference sequence). CDR3 length equals 15 residues. The CDR3 here is CSARDPGQGVNEQYF. CDR3 nucleotides: TGCAGTGCTAGAGATCCGGGACAGGGAGTGAACGAGCAGTACTTC.